This T cell receptor (beta chain) was captured in a study of T cell repertoires in cytomegalovirus infection. Looking at the study overall: CMV epitopes that were recently identified and HLA-C-restricted were used alongside well-studied HLA-B-restricted ones. Shared public TCR beta signatures pointed to both CMV infection and a matching HLA type.

Trimming cost V 6 bases and J 7 bases, with 17 bases left between them. The CDR3 contains 14 residues. Each CDR3 protein is one row after TCRdb ran MiXCR on the reads. The top ten hold roughly 14% of the sample, which has about 770,000 distinct CDR3 sequences, almost 30% seen once. In regard to this clonotype: Its antigen remains unidentified.

The study, taken as a whole, reports: Adding up the frequency of public TCR beta families identified people who carried CMV plus the relevant HLA.

Sequencing used cultured CD8+ T cells from PBMCs, obtained from culture after CMV antigen stimulation. This receptor was obtained from a human donor in good health (CMV status not recorded). Some clones in this sample may be carry-over from other donors' samples. This rearrangement joins TRBV12-3 or TRBV12-4 to TRBJ2-3; TRBD2 is a possible D gene (5 bases). DNA for the CDR3: TGTGCCAGCAGCCCCCTCGGACTTTCTTATACGCAGTATTTT. It codes for CASSPLGLSYTQYF.